Listed here are 2 T cell receptor beta chains from one sample, sequenced in a study of T-cell reconstitution after alpha-beta-depleted transplantation in children. TCRbeta library construction was performed incorporating unique molecular identifiers. TCRdb reprocessed the PCR reads via MiXCR and lists one record per CDR3 protein. The table shows 500,000 to 750,000 distinct CDR3 sequences, with more than 20% occurring only once. The material was PBMCs, obtained before TCRalphabeta/CD19-depleted stem cell transplant. These receptors all come from a boy in the first two years of life with Wiskott-Aldrich syndrome, due to receive a stem cell transplant.

This clonotype has a handful of counts. This chain uses TRBV29-1 with TRBJ2-3; D remains unclear. The V end lost 5 bases, the J end lost 2 bases, and 11 bases lay between the germline ends. CDR3 size: 13 residues. In germline, CDR1 is SQVTM, CDR2 ANQGSEA. The CDR3 here is CSVFSPLTDTQYF. As DNA, the CDR3 is TGCAGCGTTTTTAGTCCCCTCACAGATACGCAGTATTTT.

The rearrangement joins TRBV5-1 to TRBJ2-3; possibly TRBD2 for D (5 bases). Germline CDR1 SGHRS, CDR2 YFSETQ. V was pared by 1 base and J by 3 bases, with 12 bases between. This CDR3 comprises 15 residues. This CDR3 is CASSLFSRETDTQYF. CDR3 sequence (DNA): TGCGCCAGCAGCTTGTTTTCGAGGGAAACAGATACGCAGTATTTT.